Detailed here is one T cell receptor beta chain. This record belongs to a study of T cells in Graves' hyperthyroidism and ophthalmopathy. V was cut by 2 bases and J by 4 bases, with 5 bases left in between. Germline V gives CDR1 SNHLY, CDR2 FYNNEI. This CDR3 has 12 amino acids. Template material for amplifying TCR beta CDR3 regions consisted of RNA transcripts. The HTBI set primed first-round TCR CDR3 RT-PCR. TCRdb ran MiXCR on the multiplex PCR reads and lists one entry per CDR3 protein. This repertoire shows hundreds of thousands of distinct CDR3 sequences, 16% found once; its top ten account for around 19%.

The gene calls are TRBV2 and TRBJ1-1; no reliable D call. The clonotype was recovered from a woman aged 18-29 years with Graves' hyperthyroidism. The sample was blood. This CDR3 is CASSERFTEAFF. The CDR3 nucleotides are TGTGCCAGCAGTGAAAGGTTCACTGAAGCTTTCTTT.